This is a list of T cell receptor beta chains from one sample in a study of response to subunit inactivated influenza vaccine. Each CDR3 protein is one row after TCRdb ran MiXCR on the RT-PCR reads. The data contain around 490,000 distinct CDR3 sequences, 6.5% to 8% of them seen just once; the ten biggest clones take up 10% to 15%. The specimen was PBMCs from blood, collected roughly 24 months after vaccination. The receptors here all came from a man between 50 and 75 years old who received an inactivated influenza vaccine. Both conserved end residues are part of each CDR3. D genes are given only for firm matches. Some rows mark clone size as missing; the rest say once, few, many or name a class of expanded clone.

D gene	V gene	clone size	J gene	CDR3 DNA	CDR3 protein
.	TRBV20-1	many	TRBJ2-5	TGCAGTGCTAGCGCCGGTCCTAGCGAAGAGACCCAGTACTTC	CSASAGPSEETQYF
.	TRBV3-1	.	TRBJ2-3	TGTGCCAGCAGCCAACCTGGAGCTAGCACAGATACGCAGTATTTT	CASSQPGASTDTQYF
TRBD1	TRBV18	many	TRBJ2-1	TGTGCCAGCTCACCATACACGGGACAGGGGGCGATCAATGAGCAGTTCTTC	CASSPYTGQGAINEQFF
.	TRBV5-1	many	TRBJ1-2	TGCGCCAGCAGCTTGGGGCAGGCCGAAGGTGGCTACACCTTC	CASSLGQAEGGYTF
.	TRBV29-1	few	TRBJ2-7	TGCAGCGTTAAGGGGGATCTCTACGAGCAGTACTTC	CSVKGDLYEQYF
TRBD1	TRBV20-1	few	TRBJ2-1	TGCAGTGCTAGAGATTGGCAGGGGGCGTCTTACAATGAGCAGTTCTTC	CSARDWQGASYNEQFF
.	TRBV7-2	few	TRBJ1-5	TGTGCCAGCAGCTTGGGCAGGGTAGAGGGTCAGCCCCAGCATTTT	CASSLGRVEGQPQHF
.	TRBV7-2	many	TRBJ1-1	TGTGCCAGCAGCCGCCGGGCAGGGTTTGTCACTGAAGCTTTCTTT	CASSRRAGFVTEAFF
TRBD1	TRBV19	.	TRBJ2-4	TGTGCCAGCAGAGACAGGGTTGGCAAAAACATTCAGTACTTC	CASRDRVGKNIQYF
TRBD2	TRBV20-1	few	TRBJ2-2	TGCAGTGCTGATGGGAGGGCCGCCGGGGAGCTGTTTTTT	CSADGRAAGELFF
.	TRBV20-1	many	TRBJ2-7	TGCAGTGCTAGGGGCTGGGGATTCGTCGAGCAGTACTTC	CSARGWGFVEQYF
.	TRBV10-3	.	TRBJ2-5	TGTGCCATCGGGCAAGGTGGCGGAAAGGAGACCCAGTACTTC	CAIGQGGGKETQYF
.	TRBV20-1	many	TRBJ2-4	TGCAGTGCACGGGGACTTCTCGGGGGAAACATTCAGTACTTC	CSARGLLGGNIQYF
.	TRBV9	few	TRBJ2-2	TGTGCCAGCAGCGCCGGTGGAGGGGATACCGGGGAGCTGTTTTTT	CASSAGGGDTGELFF
.	TRBV20-1	.	TRBJ2-1	TGCAGTGCTAGACCCGTTCGGGGGTCCACAAATGAGCAGTTCTTC	CSARPVRGSTNEQFF
.	TRBV20-1	few	TRBJ2-7	TGCAGTGCTAGAGATCCGAGCGGTATCTCCTACGAGCAGTACTTC	CSARDPSGISYEQYF
.	TRBV15	.	TRBJ2-3	TGTGCCACCAGCCCTGTCGGAGATACGCAGTATTTT	CATSPVGDTQYF